This TCR beta chain was documented in a study of early T cells in non-severe SARS-CoV-2 infection. V was clipped by 6 bases and J by 1 base, with 12 bases between them. The CDR3 runs 13 residues. Germline V CDR1 and CDR2: DFQATT, SNEGSKA (reference sequence). TCRdb recomputed calls from the 5' RACE reads with MiXCR, one row per CDR3 protein. The sample records fewer than 100,000 distinct CDR3 sequences, about 6.5% being singletons. This clonotype was counted ten times or more. V gene TRBV20-1 combines with J gene TRBJ1-1, with D possibly matching TRBD1 (5 bases). The TCR was taken from an adult who was a healthcare worker with PCR-confirmed SARS-CoV-2 infection or an uninfected control (not recorded which). The sample comprised whole blood. Here the CDR3 reads CSALGVANTEAFF. Written as DNA, the CDR3 is TGCAGTGCGCTAGGGGTAGCGAACACTGAAGCTTTCTTT.